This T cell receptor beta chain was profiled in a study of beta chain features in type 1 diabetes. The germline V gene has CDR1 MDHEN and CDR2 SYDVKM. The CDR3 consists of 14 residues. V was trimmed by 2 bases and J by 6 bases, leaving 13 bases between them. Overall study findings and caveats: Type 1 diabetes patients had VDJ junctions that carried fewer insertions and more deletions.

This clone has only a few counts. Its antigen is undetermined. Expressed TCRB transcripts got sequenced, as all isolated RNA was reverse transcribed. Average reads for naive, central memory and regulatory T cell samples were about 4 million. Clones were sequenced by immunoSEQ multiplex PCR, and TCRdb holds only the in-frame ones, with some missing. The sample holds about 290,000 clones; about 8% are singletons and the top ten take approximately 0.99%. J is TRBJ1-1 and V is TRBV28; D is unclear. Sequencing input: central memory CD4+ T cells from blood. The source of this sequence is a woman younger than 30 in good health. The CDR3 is CASSLLSGRAEAFF. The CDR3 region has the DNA TGTGCCAGCAGTTTACTATCTGGGAGGGCTGAAGCTTTCTTT.